The 27 T cell receptor beta chains below were found in one sample sequenced in a study of regulatory T cells in long-lasting Graves disease. Specified time point: newly diagnosed GD, antithyroid drugs for less than 3 months. Extracted PBMC RNA gave rise to the TCR library. Building of the TCR beta libraries involved iRepertoire HTBI primers and Arm-PCR of CDR3 regions. TCRdb ran MiXCR on the multiplex PCR reads and lists one entry per CDR3 protein. The sample shows approximately 400,000 distinct CDR3 sequences, about 12% of them seen only once. The sample was also reused in another study, on T cells in Graves' hyperthyroidism and ophthalmopathy.

Source: peripheral blood mononuclear cells (PBMCs), taken at new diagnosis, from a patient treated with antithyroid drugs. Source of these receptors: a woman aged 18-29 years with Graves disease.

This clonotype was recorded at least ten times. V usage is TRBV4-2 and J usage is TRBJ1-2; D is undetermined. V lost 0 bases to trimming and J lost 4 bases, with 9 bases between them. This CDR3 region has 14 residues. CDR1 and CDR2 (germline): LGHNA, YNFKEQ. CDR3 coding DNA: TGTGCCAGCAGCCAAGATGAGGACCTCTATGGCTACACCTTC. Encoded protein: CASSQDEDLYGYTF.

About this clonotype itself: A much bigger clone sits one base away, suggesting this may be a read error. This rearrangement joins TRBV3-1 to TRBJ2-1, with 11 bases lining up with TRBD2. In germline, CDR1 is LGHDT, CDR2 YNNKEL (reference sequence). This CDR3 region has 17 residues. The junction had 14 bases not matched to a gene; V was cut back by 3 bases and J by 10 bases. The CDR3 here is CASSHAGLAEAFTEQFF. CDR3 nucleotide sequence: TGTGCCAGCAGCCACGCGGGACTAGCGGAAGCCTTCACGGAGCAGTTCTTC.

This clonotype appeared a few times. The genes are TRBV29-1 and TRBJ1-2, with D maybe TRBD1 (5 bases). The germline V gene has CDR1 SQVTM and CDR2 ANQGSEA. The CDR3 is 13 amino acids. V gave up 1 base and J gave up 6 bases, with 12 bases separating them. CDR3 sequence reads: CSVEGGQEDGYTF. CDR3 nucleotide sequence: TGCAGCGTTGAAGGGGGCCAGGAGGATGGCTACACCTTC.

This clonotype has a count of ten or more. The chain has TRBV7-3 and TRBJ2-7; maybe TRBD2 (6 bases). The CDR3 has 15 amino acids. Germline V gene sequence: CDR1 SGHTA, CDR2 FQGTGA. Between the trimmed V and J ends, which lost 1 base and 2 bases, there was a span of 12 bases. DNA for the CDR3: TGTGCCAGCAGCTTAAGGGCGGGATCCGCCTACGAGCAGTACTTC. Protein product: CASSLRAGSAYEQYF.

This clonotype was detected ten times or more. This sequence joins TRBV5-1 and TRBJ1-1; a weak D match, TRBD1 (5 bases). The CDR3 has 16 amino acids. V lost 0 bases and J lost 3, with 15 bases in between. Germline CDR1 is SGHRS and CDR2 is YFSETQ. The CDR3 here is CASSLVQGRLYTEAFF. CDR3 bases: TGCGCCAGCAGCTTGGTCCAGGGAAGGTTGTACACTGAAGCTTTCTTT.

This clonotype was detected ten times or more. The chain joins TRBV6-1 to TRBJ1-2, with 10 bases matching TRBD1. In germline, CDR1 is MNHNS, CDR2 SASEGT. V dropped 9 bases and J dropped 3; count of bases not matched to a gene: 13. The CDR3 runs 16 residues. CDR3: CASRQNWGQGYYGYTF. The CDR3 nucleotides are TGTGCCAGTCGGCAGAATTGGGGACAGGGGTACTATGGCTACACCTTC.

The genes are TRBV20-1 and TRBJ2-5, with D perhaps matching TRBD2 (5 bases). Germline-derived CDR1 and CDR2 are DFQATT and SNEGSKA (reference sequence). V dropped 2 bases and J dropped 4 bases, with 11 bases sitting between them. This CDR3 region has 13 residues. Written as DNA, the CDR3 is TGCAGTGCTAGAAACCCCGGGATAGAGACCCAGTACTTC. Protein: CSARNPGIETQYF.

This clonotype came up many times. The CDR3 spells CASSSLVVGHFRGANYGYTF. The CDR3 DNA reads as TGTGCCAGCAGTTCCCTAGTAGTAGGACACTTCAGAGGGGCTAACTATGGCTACACCTTC. The chain links TRBV12-3 or TRBV12-4 to TRBJ1-2, with a tentative D call TRBD1 (5 bases). The germline V and J ends were trimmed by 4 bases and 0 bases, with 27 bases remaining between them. This CDR3 has 20 amino acids.

The J gene is TRBJ1-4, the V gene TRBV5-1; D ambiguous. Germline V gives CDR1 SGHRS, CDR2 YFSETQ. CDR3 length: 13 residues. The V and J ends lost 4 bases and 4 bases respectively, with 8 bases between them. The CDR3 loop reads CASSPLNNEKLFF. The CDR3 DNA sequence: TGCGCCAGCAGCCCTCTGAATAATGAAAAACTGTTTTTT.

At least ten counts were recorded for this clonotype. The J gene is TRBJ1-1, the V gene TRBV14; no definite D call. CDR1 is SGHDN and CDR2 is FVKESK in the germline V gene. Trimming took 4 bases from V and 7 from J, leaving 16 bases between them. The CDR3 runs 14 residues. CDR3 nucleotides: TGTGCCAGCAGCCCCCTCGAGGTTGGGGTTGAAGCTTTCTTT. Its translation is CASSPLEVGVEAFF.

The chain uses TRBV19 and TRBJ2-1, with no clear D. Looked up from germline, CDR1 is LNHDA and CDR2 is SQIVND (reference sequence). V was trimmed by 6 bases and J by 15 bases, leaving 18 bases between them. This CDR3 has 12 amino acids. The CDR3 DNA reads as TGTGCCAGTAGCCCGCGGTCGGGTCCCGGGTTCTTC. Translation: CASSPRSGPGFF.

There are a few counts of this clonotype. The chain uses TRBV29-1 and TRBJ2-3; D not resolved. The germline CDR1 and CDR2 sequences are SQVTM and ANQGSEA. V gave up 4 bases and J gave up 0 bases, with 11 bases separating them. The length of the CDR3 is 14 residues. DNA for the CDR3: TGCAGCGTTGGACCGCGCTTGAGCACAGATACGCAGTATTTT. Its translation is CSVGPRLSTDTQYF.

This clonotype was picked up a small number of times. This CDR3 reads CASSFEQGKYEQYF. The CDR3 nucleotides are TGTGCCAGCAGCTTTGAACAGGGGAAGTACGAGCAGTACTTC. V and J are TRBV7-9 and TRBJ2-7; 7 positions agree with TRBD1. V lost 3 bases and J lost 4; bases outside the gene matches: 6. This CDR3 is built from 14 residues. Germline lookup yields CDR1 SEHNR and CDR2 FQNEAQ (reference sequence). Full variable domain (outside the CDR3, taken from reference TRBV7-9 and TRBJ2-7): DTGVSQNPRHKITKRGQNVTFRCDPISEHNRLYWYRQTLGQGPEFLTYFQNEAQLEKSRLLSDRFSAERPKGSFSTLEIQRTEQGDSAMYLCASSFEQGKYEQYFGPGTRLTVT.

V usage is TRBV19 and J usage is TRBJ1-4; D may be TRBD1 (6 bases). This CDR3 has 15 amino acids. Germline loops: CDR1 LNHDA, CDR2 SQIVND (reference sequence). Deletions cut 5 bases from V and 4 bases from J, with 14 bases between. The CDR3, as DNA: TGTGCCAGTAGTCTCTGGACAGCAAATAATGAAAAACTGTTTTTT. Amino acid sequence: CASSLWTANNEKLFF.

Note on this clonotype: Just one base apart from a much larger clone, this may be a read error. The V call is TRBV10-3, the J call TRBJ1-1; D is undetermined. Germline V gives CDR1 ENHRY, CDR2 SYGVKD. This CDR3 comprises 14 residues. DNA for the CDR3: TGTGCCATCAGTGAGTCGAAGGGATCGACTGAAACTTTCTTT. Translated, it gives CAISESKGSTETFF.

This clonotype showed up many times. The CDR3 DNA sequence: TGTGCCAGCAGCCCGTCGGGACAGGGTGAGGGCTACACCTTC. Translation gives CASSPSGQGEGYTF. V is TRBV7-2 and J is TRBJ1-2, with 9 nucleotides matching TRBD1. The germline V gene encodes CDR1 SGHTA and CDR2 FQGNSA. This CDR3 comprises 14 residues. V gave up 5 bases and J gave up 8 bases; unmatched junction bases: 9.

There are a few counts of this clonotype. V and J are TRBV20-1 and TRBJ1-4; D gene unclear. The germline CDR1 and CDR2 sequences are DFQATT and SNEGSKA (reference sequence). Trimming stripped 5 bases from V and 0 bases from J, with 10 bases between. The CDR3 has 14 residues. CDR3 nucleotides: TGCAGTGCTTACGGGCCCCCAACTAATGAAAAACTGTTTTTT. Protein sequence: CSAYGPPTNEKLFF.

Only a few counts were recorded for this clonotype. This rearrangement joins TRBV6-2 or TRBV6-3 to TRBJ1-2; D perhaps matches TRBD1 (5 bases). CDR3 length equals 16 residues. Trimming removed 5 bases at V and 2 bases at J, with 18 bases between. Germline V CDR1 and CDR2: MNHEY, SVGEGT. The CDR3, as DNA: TGTGCCAGCAGTGAGGAAGTGCCATGGGACAACTATGGCTACACCTTC. Protein: CASSEEVPWDNYGYTF.

The gene calls are TRBV12-3 or TRBV12-4 and TRBJ2-5; D is perhaps TRBD2 (5 bases). V lost 6 bases and J lost 3, with 11 bases in between. The length of the CDR3 is 13 residues. The CDR3 coding sequence is TGTGCCAGCAGCCGGGAATTGGAAGAGACCCAGTACTTC. This gives the protein CASSRELEETQYF.

This rearrangement joins TRBV4-1 to TRBJ1-2, with TRBD1 identical over 9 bases. The CDR3 covers 15 residues. Looked up from germline, CDR1 is MGHRA and CDR2 is YSYEKL. The ends lost 1 base at V and 7 bases at J; junction bases unmatched: 7. The CDR3 DNA reads as TGCGCCAGCAGCCAAGGGATTCGACAGGGGGTTGGCTACACCTTC. Translating gives CASSQGIRQGVGYTF.

This clonotype was seen repeatedly, ten times or more. The rearrangement joins TRBV20-1 to TRBJ1-2; TRBD1 matches 9 bases. The trim removed 6 bases at V and 2 bases at J, leaving 4 bases unmatched. Germline CDR1 reads DFQATT; CDR2 reads SNEGSKA (reference sequence). This CDR3 spans 13 amino acids. The chain's CDR3 is CSAGTGLNYGYTF. CDR3 nucleotides: TGCAGTGCGGGGACAGGGCTAAACTATGGCTACACCTTC.

This clonotype occurred once. A read error likely explains this, since a far larger clone differs by one base. The genes are TRBV20-1 and TRBJ2-3; D possibly corresponds to TRBD1 (8 bases). The J call is in doubt because the DNA end fits TRBJ2-1 better. The CDR3 has 15 residues. The germline V gene has CDR1 DFQATT and CDR2 SNEGSKA (reference sequence). The CDR3: CSARDQQGGLDGQFF. The CDR3 coding sequence is TGCAGTGCTAGAGATCAACAGGGGGGGTTGGATGGGCAGTTCTTC.

The rearrangement links TRBV10-3 to TRBJ2-1; TRBD1 matches 7 bases. Trimming removed 5 bases from V and 1 base from J; junction bases left unmatched: 8. This CDR3 spans 16 amino acids. Per the germline V gene, CDR1 is ENHRY and CDR2 is SYGVKD. The CDR3 bases are TGTGCCATCAGTCAGGGGGAGACGCTTTCCTACAATGAGCAGTTCTTC. Translation gives CAISQGETLSYNEQFF.

V is TRBV20-1 and J is TRBJ1-3, with a tentative D call TRBD1 (6 bases). With 3 bases removed from V and 0 bases from J, the gap between germline ends came to 9 bases. The CDR3 totals 14 residues. Germline CDR1 and CDR2: DFQATT and SNEGSKA (reference sequence). The CDR3 spells CSARQGHSGNTIYF. DNA of the CDR3: TGCAGTGCTAGGCAGGGGCACTCTGGAAACACCATATATTTT.

The chain employs TRBV2 and TRBJ2-1; the D gene is possibly TRBD1 (5 bases). V lost 4 bases, J lost 8 bases, and 9 bases lay in between. The CDR3 extends over 12 amino acids. Germline values: CDR1 SNHLY, CDR2 FYNNEI. The CDR3 DNA sequence: TGTGCCAGCAGTGTAGGGGCCGATGAGCAGTTCTTC. As protein: CASSVGADEQFF.

This clonotype has a count of ten or more. This chain joins TRBV19 and TRBJ1-4, with unresolved D. From germline, CDR1 is LNHDA and CDR2 SQIVND (reference sequence). The V end was cut by 5 bases, the J end by 8 bases, with 18 bases between. This CDR3 is built from 15 residues. Here the CDR3 reads CASSGGKALGEKLFF. CDR3 coding DNA: TGTGCCAGTAGTGGAGGAAAGGCCCTAGGCGAAAAACTGTTTTTT.

About this clonotype itself: This probably arose from a read error, given a far larger clone one base away. The V and J genes are TRBV6-2 or TRBV6-3 and TRBJ1-5; D ambiguous. Germline V lookup: CDR1 MNHEY, CDR2 SVGEGT. The CDR3 length is 13 residues. The CDR3 protein is CVSSSYSNQPQHF. The CDR3 nucleotides read TGTGTCAGCAGTTCTTATAGCAATCAGCCCCAGCATTTT.